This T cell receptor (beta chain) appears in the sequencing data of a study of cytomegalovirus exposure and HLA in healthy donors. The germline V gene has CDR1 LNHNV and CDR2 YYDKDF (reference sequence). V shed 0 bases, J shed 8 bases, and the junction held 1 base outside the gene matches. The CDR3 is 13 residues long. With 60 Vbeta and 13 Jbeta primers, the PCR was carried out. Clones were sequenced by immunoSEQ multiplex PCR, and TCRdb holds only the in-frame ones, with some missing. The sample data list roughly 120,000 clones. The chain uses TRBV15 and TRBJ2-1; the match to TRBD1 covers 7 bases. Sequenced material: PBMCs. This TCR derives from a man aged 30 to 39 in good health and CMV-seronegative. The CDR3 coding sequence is TGTGCCACCAGCAGAGATCAGGGGGATGAGCAGTTCTTC. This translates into CATSRDQGDEQFF.